This T cell receptor (beta chain) was observed in a study of identical twins. The table lists this clonotype with many counts. Its antigen is as yet unknown. TCRdb recomputed calls from the 5' RACE reads with MiXCR, one row per CDR3 protein. The sample holds roughly 350,000 distinct CDR3 sequences; 9% to 15% are singletons and the top ten take approximately 7.9%. Study-level results: Within cord blood, abundant beta clonotypes carried fewer insertions, but memory repertoires showed no such trend. Zero-insertion analyses could be partly confounded by invariant MAIT and iNKT cells.

The donors were all healthy and Caucasian. Germline V gives CDR1 SGDLS, CDR2 YYNGEE. The CDR3 sequence is 14 residues long. Trimming took 3 bases from V and 0 from J; bases not matched to a gene: 0. These data also featured in a second study, about yellow fever vaccine responses in identical twins.

The sample comprised CD8+ T cells sorted from blood. The TCR comes from a woman aged 18-35 years in good health. The chain uses TRBV9 and TRBJ2-5, with 9 bases matching TRBD2. The CDR3 bases are TGTGCCAGCAGCGGGACTAGCGACCAAGAGACCCAGTACTTC. Translation gives CASSGTSDQETQYF. The full variable domain, completed using reference TRBV9 and TRBJ2-5, is DSGVTQTPKHLITATGQRVTLRCSPRSGDLSVYWYQQSLDQGLQFLIQYYNGEERAKGNILERFSAQQFPDLHSELNLSSLELGDSALYFCASSGTSDQETQYFGPGTRLLVL.